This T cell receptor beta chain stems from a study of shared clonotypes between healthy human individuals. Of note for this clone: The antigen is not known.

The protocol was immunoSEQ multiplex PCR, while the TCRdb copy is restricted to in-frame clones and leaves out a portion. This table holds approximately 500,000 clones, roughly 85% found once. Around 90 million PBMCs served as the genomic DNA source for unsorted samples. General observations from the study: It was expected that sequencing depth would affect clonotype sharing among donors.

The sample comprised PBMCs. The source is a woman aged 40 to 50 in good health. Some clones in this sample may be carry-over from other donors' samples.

The CDR3 DNA reads TGCACCAGCAGCCACCGGGACCTGGCCTACGAGCAGTACTTC. It specifies CTSSHRDLAYEQYF. The chain joins TRBV1 to TRBJ2-7. TRBV1 is an annotated pseudogene. This CDR3 contains 14 residues.